This entry describes one T cell receptor (beta chain). What it binds is not known. From germline, CDR1 is SGHTA and CDR2 FQGNSA. The V and J ends lost 0 bases and 3 bases respectively, with 10 bases between them. The CDR3 loop spans 15 amino acids. The source of the sample is a study of cytomegalovirus exposure and HLA in healthy donors. TCRdb's copy holds only in-frame clones and misses some; the assay was immunoSEQ multiplex PCR. The sample comprises 150,000 to 200,000 clones, about nine tenths of which are singletons, and about a tenth rests with the top ten. Overall study findings and caveats: Clusters of TCRs from the first cohort tended to co-occur in the 120 or so validation repertoires (as a later analysis found). It was 160 or so TCR beta chains that were listed as cytomegalovirus-associated.

Sequencing was done on a sample of PBMCs. V is TRBV7-2 and J is TRBJ2-3; tentative D call: TRBD2 (5 bases). The sequence was obtained from a young woman in good health and CMV-seropositive. CDR3 loop: CASSLASGGTDTQYF. CDR3 bases: TGTGCCAGCAGCTTAGCGTCAGGAGGAACAGATACGCAGTATTTT.